This is a list of T cell receptor beta chains from one sample in a study of blood T cell repertoires in COVID-19. Libraries were prepared by immunoSEQ multiplex PCR; TCRdb keeps only in-frame clonotypes and omits some of them. The sample carries approximately 51,000 clones, 86% recorded once. Sample: peripheral blood. These receptors came from a man aged 35-49 years with active COVID-19. Both conserved end residues are part of each CDR3. The D gene is left open where the match is weak. Clone size is stated in some rows and not others, as once, few, many or a class when expanded.

d_gene,j_gene,v_gene,abundance,CDR3nt,CDR3aa
TRBD1,TRBJ2-5,TRBV27,-,TGTGCCAGCAGCGGTGCAGGGGGTGAGACCCAGTACTTC,CASSGAGGETQYF
-,TRBJ1-2,TRBV6-1,-,TGTGCCAGCAGTGAAGGAGATGGAGGGGCAGACACCTTC,CASSEGDGGADTF
-,TRBJ2-1,TRBV12-2,-,TGTGCAAGTCGCTTAGCACCTAGCGGGGAGACGCCGTACAATGAGCAGTTCTTC,CASRLAPSGETPYNEQFF
-,TRBJ2-1,TRBV7-9,-,TGTGCCAGCAGCTTGACCCGAGAGCGGAAGAGCTCCTACAATGAGCAGTTCTTC,CASSLTRERKSSYNEQFF
TRBD2,TRBJ2-1,TRBV10-1,-,TGCGCCAGCAGTGCAGCGGGGTCTTCCTACAATGAGCAGTTCTTC,CASSAAGSSYNEQFF
-,TRBJ1-5,TRBV19,-,TGTGCCACCCTAGGGGGATCGGGGACTAGCAATCAGCCCCAGCATTTT,CATLGGSGTSNQPQHF
TRBD2,TRBJ2-7,TRBV11-2,once,TGTGCCAGCAGTCGAGGGACTAGCCTTTCCAACGAGCAGTACTTC,CASSRGTSLSNEQYF
TRBD2,TRBJ2-1,TRBV7-2,-,TGTGCCAGCAGCTTAGCGCGGGGGCTAGCGGGTGTTCAGTTCTTC,CASSLARGLAGVQFF
-,TRBJ2-2,TRBV5-1,-,TGCGCCAGCAGCTTAGACAGCAACACCGGGGAGCTGTTTTTT,CASSLDSNTGELFF
-,TRBJ2-7,TRBV4-1,-,TGCGCCAGCAGCCAAGAGGGAGGCAGGGCCAGAGAGCAGTACTTC,CASSQEGGRAREQYF
-,TRBJ1-2,TRBV4-1,-,TGCGCCAGCAGCCAAGCAGGGTACTATGGCTACACCTTC,CASSQAGYYGYTF
TRBD2,TRBJ2-3,TRBV5-1,-,TGCGCCAGCAGCCATACCCAGACTAGCGTCACAGATACGCAGTATTTT,CASSHTQTSVTDTQYF
TRBD2,TRBJ2-7,TRBV9,once,TGTGCCAGCAGCGTAGGGTTAGCGGGCGCCTACGAGCAGTACTTC,CASSVGLAGAYEQYF
TRBD1,TRBJ1-1,TRBV28,-,TGTGCCAGCAGTCCCCCGACAGGGCTGGGCACTGAAGCTTTCTTT,CASSPPTGLGTEAFF
TRBD2,TRBJ2-5,TRBV11-2,-,TGTGCCAGCAGCCGATTCGGGGGGAGGGAACGAGAGACCCAGTACTTC,CASSRFGGRERETQYF
-,TRBJ2-4,TRBV6-6,few,TGTGCCAGCAGTTACACCCTACTAGGCATTCAGTACTTC,CASSYTLLGIQYF
-,TRBJ1-1,TRBV9,once,TGTGCCAGCAGCCCCTGGAACAGCCAGAACACTGAAGCTTTCTTT,CASSPWNSQNTEAFF
TRBD2,TRBJ2-7,TRBV7-7,-,TGTGCTAGCAGCTTATCCGGGACTAGCGGCTACGAGCAGTACTTC,CASSLSGTSGYEQYF
-,TRBJ1-5,TRBV6-5,-,TGTGCCAGCAGTTACTCGGGGGGTAGCAATCAGCCCCAGCATTTT,CASSYSGGSNQPQHF
TRBD1,TRBJ1-5,TRBV2,-,TGTGCCAGCAGTGAACAGGGGGGAGATCAGCCCCAGCATTTT,CASSEQGGDQPQHF
-,TRBJ2-1,TRBV5-4,-,TGTGCCAGCAGCTTGATGGAGTTAAGGACCTACAATGAGCAGTTCTTC,CASSLMELRTYNEQFF
TRBD1,TRBJ1-1,TRBV7-9,-,TGTGCCAGCAGACAGGGGGAGTTCACTGAAGCTTTCTTT,CASRQGEFTEAFF
-,TRBJ2-2,TRBV28,-,TGTGCCAGCCGATCCCCCAAAGGCGGGGTGAGCACCGGGGAGCTGTTTTTT,CASRSPKGGVSTGELFF
-,TRBJ1-1,TRBV5-1,-,TGCGCCAGCAGCTTGGCGCGGAACACTGAAGCTTTCTTT,CASSLARNTEAFF
-,TRBJ1-1,TRBV7-9,-,TGTGCCAGCAGCTCCTCAAGACAGGCACCGAACACTGAAGCTTTCTTT,CASSSSRQAPNTEAFF
-,TRBJ1-2,TRBV27,-,TGTGCCAGCAGTTTCTCCCCCTTAACTACCTATGGCTACACCTTC,CASSFSPLTTYGYTF
TRBD2,TRBJ2-2,TRBV7-3,-,TGTGCCAGCAGCCCTAGCGGGAGGCCCCTCGGGGAGCTGTTTTTT,CASSPSGRPLGELFF
TRBD1,TRBJ2-1,TRBV5-8,-,TGTGCCAGCAGCTCCTTACGGGGTGGGACAGGGGTGCGGAATGAGCAGTTCTTC,CASSSLRGGTGVRNEQFF
TRBD2,TRBJ2-7,TRBV7-9,-,TGTGCCAGCAGCTTAGATAGCGGGAGCTCCTACGAGCAGTACTTC,CASSLDSGSSYEQYF
-,TRBJ1-3,TRBV10-3,-,TGTGCCATCAGTGAGTCCACAGGGTTTGGAAACACCATATATTTT,CAISESTGFGNTIYF
TRBD2,TRBJ2-1,TRBV9,-,TGTGCCAGCAGCGGGACTAGCGGGAGGGCCCCCTACAATGAGCAGTTCTTC,CASSGTSGRAPYNEQFF
-,TRBJ1-1,TRBV28,-,TGTGCCAGCAGTTTATTGAGGAACACTGAAGCTTTCTTT,CASSLLRNTEAFF
TRBD2,TRBJ2-7,TRBV5-6,-,TGTGCCAGCATCCCTAGGACCGGCGGGGGGCCGAACTTCGTAGAGTACTTC,CASIPRTGGGPNFVEYF
TRBD1,TRBJ2-5,TRBV9,-,TGTGCCAGCAGCGCGGGACAGGGGAACCAAGAGACCCAGTACTTC,CASSAGQGNQETQYF
-,TRBJ2-1,TRBV5-1,-,TGCGCCAGCAGGGGCCTGAGCTCCTACAATGAGCAGTTCTTC,CASRGLSSYNEQFF
TRBD1,TRBJ1-2,TRBV19,-,TGTGCCAGTACCTCCGGGACAGGGGGCGGTTATGGCTACACCTTC,CASTSGTGGGYGYTF
-,TRBJ2-7,TRBV19,-,TGTGCCAGTAGTATAGGGGGGGGCACCGGCTACGAGCAGTACTTC,CASSIGGGTGYEQYF
-,TRBJ2-2,TRBV2,-,TGTGCCAGCAGACAGGAAGGCGGCACCGGGGAGCTGTTTTTT,CASRQEGGTGELFF
-,TRBJ2-3,TRBV5-1,-,TGCGCCAGCAGCTTCGGAAGCGGTCGAGATACGCAGTATTTT,CASSFGSGRDTQYF
TRBD2,TRBJ2-1,TRBV9,-,TGTGCCAGCAGCGTAGGACTAGCGGTCTACAATGAGCAGTTCTTC,CASSVGLAVYNEQFF
TRBD2,TRBJ2-7,TRBV27,-,TGTGCCAGCAGTGCCTCTCGAGCGGGAGGGCCCTACGAGCAGTACTTC,CASSASRAGGPYEQYF